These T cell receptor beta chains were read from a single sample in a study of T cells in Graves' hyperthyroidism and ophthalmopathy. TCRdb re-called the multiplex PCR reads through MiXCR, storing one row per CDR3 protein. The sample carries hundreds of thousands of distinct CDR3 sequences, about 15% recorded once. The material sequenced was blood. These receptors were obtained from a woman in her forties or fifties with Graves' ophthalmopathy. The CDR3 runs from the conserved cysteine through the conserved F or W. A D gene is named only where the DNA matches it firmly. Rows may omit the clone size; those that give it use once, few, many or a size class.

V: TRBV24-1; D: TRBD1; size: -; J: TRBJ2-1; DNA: TGTGCCACCAGACCCGGGACAGGGTCCTACAATGAGCAGTTCTTC; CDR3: CATRPGTGSYNEQFF
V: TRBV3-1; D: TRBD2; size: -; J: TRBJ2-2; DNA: TGTGCCAGCACCACACGAGCTAGCGGGAGGCACACCGGGGAGCTGTTTTTT; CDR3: CASTTRASGRHTGELFF
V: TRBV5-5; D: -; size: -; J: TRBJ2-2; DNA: TGTGCCAGCAGCTTTTTGGTACAGACCACCGGGGAGCTGTTTTTT; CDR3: CASSFLVQTTGELFF
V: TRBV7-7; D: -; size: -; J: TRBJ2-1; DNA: TGTGCTAGCAGCTTATCTGCGGGACTTAAAAACAATGAGCAGTTCTTC; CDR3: CASSLSAGLKNNEQFF
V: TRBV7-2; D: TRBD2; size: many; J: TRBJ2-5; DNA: TGTGCCAGCAGCCCCCAGGGAGGGGTGACCCAGTACTTC; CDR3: CASSPQGGVTQYF
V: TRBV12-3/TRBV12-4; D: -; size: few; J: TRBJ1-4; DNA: TGTGCCAGCAGTTTAGCGTTGGGGTTAACTAATGAAAAACTGTTTTTT; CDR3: CASSLALGLTNEKLFF
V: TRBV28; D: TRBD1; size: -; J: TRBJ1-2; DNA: TGTGCCAGCAGTGGGACAGCTTTCACCTTTGGCTACACCTTC; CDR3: CASSGTAFTFGYTF
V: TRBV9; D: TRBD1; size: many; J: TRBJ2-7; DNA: TGTGCCAGCAGCGTCCGGGACAGAGCCTACGAGCAGTACTTC; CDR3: CASSVRDRAYEQYF
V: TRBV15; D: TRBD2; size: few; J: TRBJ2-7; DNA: TGTGCCACCAGCCCGGAGGCTAGCGGACACTACGAGCAGTACTTC; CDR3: CATSPEASGHYEQYF
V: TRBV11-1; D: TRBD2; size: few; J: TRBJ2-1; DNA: TGTGCCAGCAGCGCACTAGCGGGAGTAAGTAATGAGCAGTTCTTC; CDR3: CASSALAGVSNEQFF
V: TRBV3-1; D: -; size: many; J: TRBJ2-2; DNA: TGTGCCAGCAGCCAAGGGGGAGGGAACACCGGGGAGCTGTTTTTT; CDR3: CASSQGGGNTGELFF
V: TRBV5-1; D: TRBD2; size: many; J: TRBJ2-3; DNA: TGCGCCAGCAGCTATAGCGGGAGAGCAGATACGCAGTATTTT; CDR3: CASSYSGRADTQYF
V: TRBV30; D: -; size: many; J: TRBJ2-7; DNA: TGTGCCTGGAGTGTATTTGGACAATCCGAGCAGTACTTC; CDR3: CAWSVFGQSEQYF
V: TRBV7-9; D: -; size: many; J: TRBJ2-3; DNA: TGTGCCAGCAGCACCGGGACCCTCATCACAGATACGCAGTATTTT; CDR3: CASSTGTLITDTQYF
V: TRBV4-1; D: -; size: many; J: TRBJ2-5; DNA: TGCGCCAGCAGCCGCCCAAACCGGGGGTGGGAGACCCAGTACTTC; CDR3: CASSRPNRGWETQYF
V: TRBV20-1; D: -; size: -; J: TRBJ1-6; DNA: TGCAGTGCTAGCGAACTCCCTTTGAATTCACCCCTCCACTTT; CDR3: CSASELPLNSPLHF
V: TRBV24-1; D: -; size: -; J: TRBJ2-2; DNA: TGTGCCACCAGTCTCCCGTACACCGGGGAGCTGTTTTTT; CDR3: CATSLPYTGELFF
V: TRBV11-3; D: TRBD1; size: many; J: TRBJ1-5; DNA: TGTGCCAGCAGCTTAGATGGGGACAGTGACAATCAGCCCCAGCATTTT; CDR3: CASSLDGDSDNQPQHF
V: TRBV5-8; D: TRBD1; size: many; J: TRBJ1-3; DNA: TGTGCCAGCAGCCCGGACAGGCTCTCTGGAAACACCATATATTTT; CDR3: CASSPDRLSGNTIYF
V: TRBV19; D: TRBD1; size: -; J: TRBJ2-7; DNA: TGTGCCAGTAGTGCCGGGACAGGGTCGCTCTACGAGCAGTACTTC; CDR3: CASSAGTGSLYEQYF
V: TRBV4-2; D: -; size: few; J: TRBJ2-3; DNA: TGTGCCAGCAGCCAAGAAGGGCGGAGTAGCACAGATACGCAGTATTTT; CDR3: CASSQEGRSSTDTQYF
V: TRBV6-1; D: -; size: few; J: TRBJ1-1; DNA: TGTGCCAGCAGTTTAAGAGCGGGAGGGGGGTGGATTAACACTGAAGCTTTCTTT; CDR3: CASSLRAGGGWINTEAFF
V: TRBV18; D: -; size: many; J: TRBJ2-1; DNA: TGTGCCAGCTCACTAGGCGGGGGACCAGGGGAATACAATGAGCAGTTCTTC; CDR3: CASSLGGGPGEYNEQFF
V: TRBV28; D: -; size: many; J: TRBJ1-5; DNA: TGTGCCAGCAGCCCACGCTCAGGGTTGGTTCAGCCCCAGCATTTT; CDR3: CASSPRSGLVQPQHF
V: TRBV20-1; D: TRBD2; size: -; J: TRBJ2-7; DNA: TGCAGTGCTAGCTCTTCCCTAGCGGGAGAGGTCAATGAGCAGTACTTC; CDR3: CSASSSLAGEVNEQYF
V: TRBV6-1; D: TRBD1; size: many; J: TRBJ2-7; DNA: TGTGCCAGCAGTCCCGTACTCTTACAGGGGCGGGTTTTCGAGCAGTACTTC; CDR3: CASSPVLLQGRVFEQYF
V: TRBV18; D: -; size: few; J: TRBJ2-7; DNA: TGTGCCAGCTCACCCGACAGGATGTACGAGCAGTACTTC; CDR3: CASSPDRMYEQYF
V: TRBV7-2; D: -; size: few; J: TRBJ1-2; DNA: TGTGCCAGCAGCTCTCGACAGGCGGGTGGCTACACCTTC; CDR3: CASSSRQAGGYTF
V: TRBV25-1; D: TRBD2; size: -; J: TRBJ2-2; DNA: TGTGCCAGCACAGGGAGGGCCGCCACCGGGGAGCTGTTTTTT; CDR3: CASTGRAATGELFF
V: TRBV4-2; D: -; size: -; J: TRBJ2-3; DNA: TGTGCCAGCAGCCACACTGTCGGCACAGATACGCAGTATTTT; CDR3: CASSHTVGTDTQYF
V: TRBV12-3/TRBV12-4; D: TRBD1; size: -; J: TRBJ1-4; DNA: TGTGCCAGCAGTCAAGAGACAGGGGGATATGAAAAACTGTTTTTT; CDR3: CASSQETGGYEKLFF
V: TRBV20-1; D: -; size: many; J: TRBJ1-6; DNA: TGCAGTGCTAGGGAAACAGGGTATAATTCACCCCTCCACTTT; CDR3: CSARETGYNSPLHF
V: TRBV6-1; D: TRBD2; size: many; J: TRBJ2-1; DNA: TGTGCCAGCAGCTCATTTCTAGCGGAGGAGCACAATGAGCAGTTCTTC; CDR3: CASSSFLAEEHNEQFF
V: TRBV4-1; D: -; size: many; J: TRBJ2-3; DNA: TGCGCCAGCAGCCAATGGTCTAGCTATGAAACAGATACGCAGTATTTT; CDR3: CASSQWSSYETDTQYF
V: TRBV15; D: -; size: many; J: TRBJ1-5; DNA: TGTGCCACCAGCAGAGGGGGGTCCAATCAGCCCCAGCATTTT; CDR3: CATSRGGSNQPQHF
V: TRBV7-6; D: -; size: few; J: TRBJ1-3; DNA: TGTGCCAGCAGCTTACTGGGGCTGGTGGGTGGAAACACCATATATTTT; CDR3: CASSLLGLVGGNTIYF
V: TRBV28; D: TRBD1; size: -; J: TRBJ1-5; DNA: TGTGCCAGCAGTTTCCCGGGACAGGGGCTTCAGCCCCAGCATTTT; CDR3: CASSFPGQGLQPQHF
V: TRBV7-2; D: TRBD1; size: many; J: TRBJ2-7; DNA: TGTGCCAGCAGCTCACCTCGGACAGGTCACTACGAGCAGTACTTC; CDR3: CASSSPRTGHYEQYF
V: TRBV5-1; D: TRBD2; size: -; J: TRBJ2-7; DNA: TGCGCCAGCAGCTTGGGATTTTTCGGGAGGGCCGACGAGCAGTACTTC; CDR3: CASSLGFFGRADEQYF
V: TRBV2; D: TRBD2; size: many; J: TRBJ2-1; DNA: TGTGCCAGCAGTGCGGGACTAGCGGGAGTGTTGGTCAATGAGCAGTTCTTC; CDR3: CASSAGLAGVLVNEQFF
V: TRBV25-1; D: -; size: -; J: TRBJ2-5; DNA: TGTGCCAGCAGTGAATATCTAGGGCAAGAGACCCAGTACTTC; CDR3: CASSEYLGQETQYF
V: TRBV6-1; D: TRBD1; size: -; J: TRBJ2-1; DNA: TGTGCCAGCAGTGACACGGACAGGGTGGGTGCGAATGAGCAGTTCTTC; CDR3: CASSDTDRVGANEQFF
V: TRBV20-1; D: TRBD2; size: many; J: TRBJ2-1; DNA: TGCAGTGCTCCCAAGCGGGAGTCGTCCTACAATGAGCAGTTCTTC; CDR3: CSAPKRESSYNEQFF
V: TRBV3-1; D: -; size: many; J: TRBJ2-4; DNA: TGTGCCAGCAGCCAAGGGGCCCGGACCGTAAAGTACTTC; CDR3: CASSQGARTVKYF
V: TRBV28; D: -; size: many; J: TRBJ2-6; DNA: TGTGCCAGCAGTTCGCCTCTAGAATCTGGGGCCAACGTCCTGACTTTC; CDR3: CASSSPLESGANVLTF
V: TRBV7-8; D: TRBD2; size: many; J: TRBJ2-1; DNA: TGTGCCAGCAGCGCCTTACCTAGCGGGAGCTCCTACAATGAGCAGTTCTTC; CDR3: CASSALPSGSSYNEQFF
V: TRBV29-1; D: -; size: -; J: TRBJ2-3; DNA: TGCAGCGTGCAGGGGAGGGGCACAGATACGCAGTATTTT; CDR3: CSVQGRGTDTQYF
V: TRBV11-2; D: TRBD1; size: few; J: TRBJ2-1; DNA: TGTGCCAGCAGGATGGGTGCAGACACGGGACAGGGGTCTCCAGGGTTGTTCTTC; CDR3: CASRMGADTGQGSPGLFF
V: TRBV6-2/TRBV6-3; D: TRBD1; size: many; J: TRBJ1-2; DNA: TGTGCCAGCAGCTCGACAGGGGAACGGCGCTATGGCTACACCTTC; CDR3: CASSSTGERRYGYTF
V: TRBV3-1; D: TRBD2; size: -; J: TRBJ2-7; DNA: TGTGCCAGCAGCCAGGGCGGGAGATCGTCCTACGAGCAGTACTTC; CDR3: CASSQGGRSSYEQYF
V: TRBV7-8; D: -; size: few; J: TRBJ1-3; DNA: TGTGCCAGCAGCACCGACGGAAGGACTGGAAACACCATATATTTT; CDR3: CASSTDGRTGNTIYF
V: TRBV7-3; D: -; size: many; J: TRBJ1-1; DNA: TGTGCCAGCAGCTTAACAAACCGGGCCACTGAAGCTTTCTTT; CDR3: CASSLTNRATEAFF
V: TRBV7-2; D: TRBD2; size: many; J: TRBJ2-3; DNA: TGTGCCAGCAGCTTACGGTCCTCTAGCGGGATTATTACGCAGTATTTT; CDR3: CASSLRSSSGIITQYF